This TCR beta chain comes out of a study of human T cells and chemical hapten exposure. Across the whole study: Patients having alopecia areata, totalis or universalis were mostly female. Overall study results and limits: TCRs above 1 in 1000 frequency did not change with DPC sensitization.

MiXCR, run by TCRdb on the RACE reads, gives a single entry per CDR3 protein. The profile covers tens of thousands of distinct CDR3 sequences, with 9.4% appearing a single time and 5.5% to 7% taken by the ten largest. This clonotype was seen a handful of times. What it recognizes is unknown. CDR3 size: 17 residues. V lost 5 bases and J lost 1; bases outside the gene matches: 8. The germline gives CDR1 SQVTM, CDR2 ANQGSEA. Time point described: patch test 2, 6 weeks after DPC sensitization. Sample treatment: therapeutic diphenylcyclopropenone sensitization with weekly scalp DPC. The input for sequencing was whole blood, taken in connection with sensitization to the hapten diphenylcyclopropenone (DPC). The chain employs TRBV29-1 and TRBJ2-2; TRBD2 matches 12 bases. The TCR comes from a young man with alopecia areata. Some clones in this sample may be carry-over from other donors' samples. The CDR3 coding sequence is TGCAGCGTTAAACGACTAGCGGGAGAAGGGAACACCGGGGAGCTGTTTTTT. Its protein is CSVKRLAGEGNTGELFF.